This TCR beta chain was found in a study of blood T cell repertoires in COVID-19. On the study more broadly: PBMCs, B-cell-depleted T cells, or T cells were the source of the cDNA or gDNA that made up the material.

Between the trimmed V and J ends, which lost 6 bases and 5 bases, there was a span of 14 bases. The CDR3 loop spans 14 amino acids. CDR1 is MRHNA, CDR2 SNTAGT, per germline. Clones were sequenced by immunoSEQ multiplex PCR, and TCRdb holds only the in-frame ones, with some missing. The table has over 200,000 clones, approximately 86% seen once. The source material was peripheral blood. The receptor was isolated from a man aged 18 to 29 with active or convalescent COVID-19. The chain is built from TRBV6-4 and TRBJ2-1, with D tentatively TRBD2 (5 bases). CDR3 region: CASRGSGKDNEQFF. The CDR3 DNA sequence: TGTGCCAGCAGAGGGAGCGGAAAAGACAATGAGCAGTTCTTC.